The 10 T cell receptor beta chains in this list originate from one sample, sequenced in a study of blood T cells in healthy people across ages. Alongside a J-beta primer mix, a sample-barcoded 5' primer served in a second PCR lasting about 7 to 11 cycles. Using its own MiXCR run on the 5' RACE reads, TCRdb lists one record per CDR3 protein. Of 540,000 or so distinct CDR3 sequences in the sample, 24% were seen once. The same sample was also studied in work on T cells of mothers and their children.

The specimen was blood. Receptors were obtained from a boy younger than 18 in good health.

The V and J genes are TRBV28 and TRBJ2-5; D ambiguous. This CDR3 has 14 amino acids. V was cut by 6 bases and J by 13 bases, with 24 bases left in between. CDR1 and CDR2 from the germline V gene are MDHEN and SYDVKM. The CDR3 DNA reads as TGTGCCAGCAGCTTGGACGGCAAATTCTACGAGCGGTACTTC. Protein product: CASSLDGKFYERYF.

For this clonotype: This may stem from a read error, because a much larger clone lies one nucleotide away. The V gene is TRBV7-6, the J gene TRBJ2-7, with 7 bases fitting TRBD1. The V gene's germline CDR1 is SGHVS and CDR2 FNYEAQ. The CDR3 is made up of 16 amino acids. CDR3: CASSLASRQGPYKQYF. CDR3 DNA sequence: TGTGCCAGCAGCTTAGCGAGTCGACAGGGACCCTACAAGCAGTACTTC.

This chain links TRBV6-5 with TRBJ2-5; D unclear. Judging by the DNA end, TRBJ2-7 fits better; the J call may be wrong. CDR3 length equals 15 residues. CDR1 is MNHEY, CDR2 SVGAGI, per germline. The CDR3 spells CASSSPGEPTYEQYF. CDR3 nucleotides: TGTGCCAGCAGTTCCCCCGGCGAGCCAACCTACGAGCAGTACTTC.

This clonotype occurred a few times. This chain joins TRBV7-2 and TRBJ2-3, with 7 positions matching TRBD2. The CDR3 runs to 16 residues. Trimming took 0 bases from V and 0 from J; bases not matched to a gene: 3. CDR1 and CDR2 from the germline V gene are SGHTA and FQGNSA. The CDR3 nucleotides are TGTGCCAGCAGCTTAGCTAGCGGGCCGAGCACAGATACGCAGTATTTT. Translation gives CASSLASGPSTDTQYF.

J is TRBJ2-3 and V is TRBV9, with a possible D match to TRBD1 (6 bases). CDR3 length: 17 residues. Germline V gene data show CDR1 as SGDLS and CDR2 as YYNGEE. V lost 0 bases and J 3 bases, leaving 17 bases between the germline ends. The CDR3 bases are TGTGCCAGCAGCGTAGATGGCTGGGGGCTATCGACAGATACGCAGTATTTT. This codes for CASSVDGWGLSTDTQYF. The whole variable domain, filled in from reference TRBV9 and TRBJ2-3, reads DSGVTQTPKHLITATGQRVTLRCSPRSGDLSVYWYQQSLDQGLQFLIQYYNGEERAKGNILERFSAQQFPDLHSELNLSSLELGDSALYFCASSVDGWGLSTDTQYFGPGTRLTVL.

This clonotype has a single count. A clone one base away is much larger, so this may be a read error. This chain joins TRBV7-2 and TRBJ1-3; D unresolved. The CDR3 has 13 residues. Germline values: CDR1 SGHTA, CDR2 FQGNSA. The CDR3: CVSSRSTGNTIYF. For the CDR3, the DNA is TGTGTCAGCAGCCGATCAACTGGAAACACCATATATTTT.

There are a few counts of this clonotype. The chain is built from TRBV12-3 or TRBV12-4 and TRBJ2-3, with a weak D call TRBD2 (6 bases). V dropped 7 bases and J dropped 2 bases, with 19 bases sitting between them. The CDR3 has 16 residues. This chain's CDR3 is CASNVLGSGITDTQYF. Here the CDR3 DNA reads TGTGCCAGCAACGTCCTCGGGAGCGGAATCACAGATACGCAGTATTTT.

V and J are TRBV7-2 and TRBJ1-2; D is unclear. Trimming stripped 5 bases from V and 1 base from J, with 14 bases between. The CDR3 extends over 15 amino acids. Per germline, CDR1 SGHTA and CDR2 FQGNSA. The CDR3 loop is CASSLPVGDNYGYTF. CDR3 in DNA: TGTGCCAGCAGCCTACCCGTCGGAGATAACTATGGCTACACCTTC.

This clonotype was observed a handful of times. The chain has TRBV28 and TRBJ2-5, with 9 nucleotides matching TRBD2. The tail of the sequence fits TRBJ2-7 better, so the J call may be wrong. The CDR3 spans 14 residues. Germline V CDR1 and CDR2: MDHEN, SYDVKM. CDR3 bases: TGTGCCAGCAGTTCGGGGACTAGCCGGAGCGAGCAGTACTTC. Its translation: CASSSGTSRSEQYF.

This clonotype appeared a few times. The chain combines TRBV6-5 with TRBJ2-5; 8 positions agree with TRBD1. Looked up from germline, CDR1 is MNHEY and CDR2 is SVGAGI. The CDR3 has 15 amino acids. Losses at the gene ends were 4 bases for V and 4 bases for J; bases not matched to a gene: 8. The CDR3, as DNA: TGTGCCAGCAGTTTGAGGACAGGGCGAGGAGAGACCCAGTACTTC. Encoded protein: CASSLRTGRGETQYF.